Given below is one T cell receptor (beta chain) in context. Its antigen is unidentified. The assay was immunoSEQ multiplex PCR, and TCRdb's table has in-frame clones only and misses some. This sample has 150,000 or so clones, with roughly 90% found just once. The donors were in the approximately 120-subject validation cohort; that cohort was separate from the roughly 730-subject first cohort. These data originate in a study of cytomegalovirus exposure and HLA in healthy donors. Study-level findings and limits: Researchers counted around 160 TCR beta chains as cytomegalovirus-associated. Among TCR sequences, most were rare, though some public TCRs appeared in many donors. Reported results showed that the classifier diagnosed cytomegalovirus status with high specificity and sensitivity.

This TCR came from a young man in good health and CMV-seropositive. The sample taken for sequencing was PBMCs.

The CDR3 protein is CASSKQQGAHQPQHF. The CDR3 nucleotides are TGTGCCAGCAGCAAACAACAGGGCGCCCATCAGCCCCAGCATTTT. The chain joins TRBV7-2 to TRBJ1-5; D is possibly TRBD1 (6 bases). CDR1 and CDR2 (germline): SGHTA, FQGNSA. V shed 5 bases and J shed 5 bases, with 16 bases lying between them. The CDR3 loop spans 15 amino acids.